These 24 T cell receptor beta chains came from one sample sequenced in a study of T cell repertoires in cytomegalovirus infection. Using its own MiXCR run on the reads, TCRdb lists one record per CDR3 protein. The sample gives under 150,000 distinct CDR3 sequences, 30% to 35% of which show up once; 40% to 45% is in the top ten. Their cognate antigens are unknown. The sequences come from CD8+ T cells from cultured PBMCs, collected from culture after CMV antigen stimulation. These receptors came from a human donor in good health (CMV status not recorded). Some clones in this sample may be carry-over from other donors' samples.

This clonotype showed up many times. This chain uses TRBV7-2 with TRBJ2-7, with a tentative D call TRBD2 (5 bases). From germline, CDR1 is SGHTA and CDR2 FQGNSA. The germline V and J ends were trimmed by 1 base and 6 bases, with 16 bases remaining between them. There are 15 residues in the CDR3. CDR3 in amino acids: CASSLVQLRASEQYF. The CDR3 DNA reads as TGTGCCAGCAGCTTAGTGCAGTTGCGGGCTAGCGAGCAGTACTTC.

This clonotype showed up many times. The chain has TRBV7-2 and TRBJ2-5, with 10 bases aligning to TRBD2. CDR1 and CDR2 (germline): SGHTA, FQGNSA. CDR3 size: 16 residues. Germline trimming cut 4 bases from V and 2 bases from J; bases unmatched to any gene: 7. In DNA form, the CDR3 reads TGTGCCAGCAGCTCCGCGACTAGCGGGTTACAAGAGACCCAGTACTTC. Translated: CASSSATSGLQETQYF.

This chain links TRBV7-9 with TRBJ2-5; TRBD1 matches 10 bases. The germline V gene has CDR1 SEHNR and CDR2 FQNEAQ (reference sequence). The CDR3 covers 16 residues. The V segment lost 4 bases and the J segment 1 base; nucleotides outside the gene matches: 6. The CDR3 sequence is CASSSRDRGAQETQYF. The CDR3 region has the DNA TGTGCCAGCAGCTCCCGGGACAGGGGAGCCCAAGAGACCCAGTACTTC.

V usage is TRBV12-3 or TRBV12-4 and J usage is TRBJ1-1, with D possibly matching TRBD1 (5 bases). Trimming shortened V by 5 bases and J by 1 base, and 14 bases separated the two germline ends. The CDR3 extends over 15 amino acids. CDR3 loop: CASSPWDGSNTEAFF. The CDR3 DNA follows: TGTGCCAGCAGTCCTTGGGACGGTTCGAACACTGAAGCTTTCTTT.

V usage is TRBV2 and J usage is TRBJ1-2; D ambiguous. The V end was cut by 4 bases, the J end by 3 bases, with 12 bases between. This CDR3 contains 14 residues. Germline V CDR1 and CDR2: SNHLY, FYNNEI. CDR3 sequence (DNA): TGTGCCAGCAGTGTGAGAGGAATATACTATGGCTACACCTTC. Translated, it gives CASSVRGIYYGYTF.

This clonotype was seen more than once but under ten times. This chain uses TRBV20-1 with TRBJ1-2; 9 nucleotides agree with TRBD1. The J segment lost 8 bases and the V segment lost 0 bases, leaving 4 bases of the junction unmatched. The CDR3 contains 13 residues. Germline V gives CDR1 DFQATT, CDR2 SNEGSKA (reference sequence). As DNA, the CDR3 is TGCAGTGCTAGAGATCAGGACAGGGGAGGCTACACCTTC. Protein sequence: CSARDQDRGGYTF.

This clonotype was detected only once. The rearrangement links TRBV19 to TRBJ2-7, with 10 bases lining up with TRBD2. V gave up 5 bases and J gave up 3 bases; unmatched junction bases: 10. The CDR3 consists of 16 residues. Germline V gives CDR1 LNHDA, CDR2 SQIVND (reference sequence). The DNA for the CDR3 is TGTGCCAGTAGTGTGGATGGTAGCGGGGGGTTCTACGAGCAGTACTTC. Translating gives CASSVDGSGGFYEQYF.

This clonotype was observed many times. The chain uses TRBV6-1 and TRBJ1-1; D remains unclear. CDR1 MNHNS and CDR2 SASEGT come from the germline V gene. This CDR3 spans 13 amino acids. V was cut by 7 bases and J by 6 bases, with 15 bases left in between. The CDR3 spells CASNQMGDAEAFF. As DNA, the CDR3 is TGTGCCAGCAATCAAATGGGAGATGCTGAAGCTTTCTTT.

This clonotype was detected many times. The chain recombines TRBV6-1 with TRBJ1-1; 8 bases align to TRBD1. This CDR3 has 16 residues. Germline CDR1 reads MNHNS; CDR2 reads SASEGT. The V and J ends lost 1 base and 3 bases, in that order; junction bases with no gene match: 7. CDR3 DNA: TGTGCCAGCAGTGAAGTACAGGGGGTATTGGACACTGAAGCTTTCTTT. This encodes CASSEVQGVLDTEAFF.

This clonotype showed up many times. The chain employs TRBV28 and TRBJ2-3, with D possibly matching TRBD2 (6 bases). V lost 2 bases, J lost 0 bases, and 18 bases lay in between. The CDR3 has 18 amino acids. Germline CDR1 is MDHEN and CDR2 is SYDVKM. The CDR3, as DNA: TGTGCCAGCAGTTTAGAATTGCTGGGGGGTTCTAGCACAGATACGCAGTATTTT. This codes for CASSLELLGGSSTDTQYF.

The chain links TRBV20-1 to TRBJ1-2, with D possibly matching TRBD1 (6 bases). In germline, CDR1 is DFQATT, CDR2 SNEGSKA (reference sequence). V was pared by 5 bases and J by 3 bases, with 10 bases between. This CDR3 is 12 amino acids long. This CDR3 reads CSALQGDYGYTF. In nucleotides, the CDR3 is TGCAGTGCTCTACAGGGTGACTATGGCTACACCTTC.

The chain has TRBV27 and TRBJ1-2; weak D call: TRBD1 (5 bases). Germline V gene lookup returns CDR1 MNHEY and CDR2 SMNVEV (reference sequence). Deletions cut 3 bases from V and 8 bases from J, with 13 bases between. The CDR3 contains 13 residues. CDR3 residues: CASSFPGSVGYTF. The CDR3 DNA is TGTGCCAGCAGTTTTCCAGGGAGCGTGGGCTACACCTTC.

This sequence joins TRBV6-5 and TRBJ2-3; 11 bases are shared with TRBD2. Germline trimming cut 7 bases from V and 4 bases from J; bases unmatched to any gene: 4. Per germline, CDR1 MNHEY and CDR2 SVGAGI. The CDR3 totals 14 residues. CDR3 sequence (DNA): TGTGCCAGCACCCTAGCGGGGGGATCAGATACGCAGTATTTT. Translation: CASTLAGGSDTQYF.

The rearrangement uses TRBV20-1 and TRBJ1-2; TRBD1 agrees at 9 bases. V gave up 3 bases and J gave up 3 bases; unmatched junction bases: 8. Looked up from germline, CDR1 is DFQATT and CDR2 is SNEGSKA (reference sequence). This CDR3 is 15 amino acids long. DNA of the CDR3: TGCAGTGCTAGCAGCCCCGGGACAGGGCACTATGGCTACACCTTC. As protein: CSASSPGTGHYGYTF.

The genes are TRBV19 and TRBJ2-1; D gene unclear. CDR1 and CDR2 (germline): LNHDA, SQIVND (reference sequence). Trimming removed 7 bases from V and 1 base from J, with 11 bases in between. There are 14 residues in the CDR3. This chain's CDR3 is CASTPTPSYNEQFF. DNA for the CDR3: TGTGCCAGTACCCCGACACCTTCCTACAATGAGCAGTTCTTC.

This clonotype appeared many times. This chain joins TRBV4-2 and TRBJ2-1; D gene ambiguous. CDR3 length equals 12 residues. V lost 1 base, J lost 6 bases, and 4 bases lay in between. The germline V gene encodes CDR1 LGHNA and CDR2 YNFKEQ. CDR3 sequence reads: CASSQGGNEQFF. The CDR3 nucleotides are TGTGCCAGCAGCCAAGGGGGCAATGAGCAGTTCTTC.

A word on this clonotype: Germline is not matched at one junction end, which may reflect a read error. V and J are TRBV7-6 and TRBJ1-1; D not certain. This CDR3 has 13 amino acids. CDR1 is SGHVS, CDR2 FNYEAQ, per germline. CDR3 coding DNA: TGTGCTAGCAGCTTAGAGACTAACACTGAAGCTTTCTTT. Amino acids: CASSLETNTEAFF.

This clonotype is large. The genes are TRBV6-2 or TRBV6-3 and TRBJ2-2; D may correspond to TRBD1 or TRBD2 (6 bases each). V lost 6 bases, J lost 10 bases, and 21 bases lay in between. Germline lookup yields CDR1 MNHEY and CDR2 SVGEGT. The CDR3 is 15 residues long. The CDR3 loop reads CASSPHVGGGPELFF. CDR3 coding DNA: TGTGCCAGCAGCCCGCATGTGGGGGGCGGCCCGGAGCTGTTTTTT.

The sample holds a few counts of this clonotype. The V and J genes are TRBV12-3 or TRBV12-4 and TRBJ2-5; TRBD2 agrees at 8 bases. V dropped 5 bases and J dropped 2; count of bases not matched to a gene: 4. The CDR3 has 14 amino acids. CDR3 coding DNA: TGTGCCAGCAGTGGCGCGGGGGGACAAGAGACCCAGTACTTC. Protein: CASSGAGGQETQYF.

This clonotype has ten or more counts. This chain uses TRBV12-3 or TRBV12-4 with TRBJ2-7; D possibly corresponds to TRBD1 (6 bases). CDR3 size: 13 residues. The V end lost 3 bases, the J end lost 1 base, and 7 bases lay between the germline ends. CDR3 residues: CASSLTGSYEQYF. CDR3 nucleotide sequence: TGTGCCAGCAGTTTGACAGGTTCCTACGAGCAGTACTTC.

This clonotype showed up just a few times. The chain combines TRBV4-1 with TRBJ2-7, with D unclear. The V end lost 0 bases, the J end lost 6 bases, and 12 bases lay between the germline ends. The CDR3 contains 14 residues. Per the germline V gene, CDR1 is MGHRA and CDR2 is YSYEKL. The CDR3 region is CASSQDTTVSEQYF. CDR3 sequence (DNA): TGCGCCAGCAGCCAAGATACCACAGTCTCCGAGCAGTACTTC.

The sample holds many counts of this clonotype. The J gene is TRBJ2-7, the V gene TRBV7-8; D unresolved. The CDR3 sequence is 14 residues long. V lost 0 bases to trimming and J lost 4 bases, with 10 bases between them. The germline gives CDR1 SGHVS, CDR2 FQNEAQ. CDR3 coding DNA: TGTGCCAGCAGCTTAGCAGTAGGGATTTACGAGCAGTACTTC. This gives the protein CASSLAVGIYEQYF.

The V and J genes are TRBV4-2 and TRBJ2-1; 8 positions match TRBD2. CDR3 size: 17 residues. Germline CDR1 is LGHNA and CDR2 is YNFKEQ. J gave up 7 bases and V 0 bases, and 11 bases lay outside the gene matches. For the CDR3, the DNA is TGTGCCAGCAGCCAAGAACCGGGACTAGGGATCCGTAATGAGCAGTTCTTC. It specifies CASSQEPGLGIRNEQFF.

The chain recombines TRBV9 with TRBJ1-2; no clear D. V was shortened by 0 bases and J by 6 bases, with 15 bases between the two germline ends. Per germline, CDR1 SGDLS and CDR2 YYNGEE. CDR3 size: 15 residues. CDR3 sequence reads: CASSVGGAGIDGYTF. CDR3 coding DNA: TGTGCCAGCAGCGTAGGAGGCGCGGGCATTGATGGCTACACCTTC.